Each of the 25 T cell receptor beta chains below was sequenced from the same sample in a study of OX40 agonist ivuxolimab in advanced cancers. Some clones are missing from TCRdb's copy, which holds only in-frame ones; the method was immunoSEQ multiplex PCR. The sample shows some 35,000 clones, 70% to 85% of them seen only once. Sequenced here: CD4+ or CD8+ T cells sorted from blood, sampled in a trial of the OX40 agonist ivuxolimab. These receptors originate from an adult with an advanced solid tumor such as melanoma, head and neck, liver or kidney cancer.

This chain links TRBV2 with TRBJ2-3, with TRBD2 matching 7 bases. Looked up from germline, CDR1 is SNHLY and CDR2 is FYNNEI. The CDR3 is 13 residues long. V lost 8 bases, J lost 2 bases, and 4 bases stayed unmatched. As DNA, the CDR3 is TGTGCCAGCCTGACTAGCTACACAGATACGCAGTATTTT. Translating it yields CASLTSYTDTQYF. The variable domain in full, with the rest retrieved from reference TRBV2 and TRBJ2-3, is EPEVTQTPSHQVTQMGQEVILRCVPISNHLYFYWYRQILGQKVEFLVSFYNNEISEKSEIFDDQFSVERPDGSNFTLKIRSTKLEDSAMYFCASLTSYTDTQYFGPGTRLTVL.

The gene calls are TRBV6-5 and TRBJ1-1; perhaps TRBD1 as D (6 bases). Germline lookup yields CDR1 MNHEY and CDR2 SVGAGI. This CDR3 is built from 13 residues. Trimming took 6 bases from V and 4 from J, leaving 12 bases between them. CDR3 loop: CASSQGLGTEAFF. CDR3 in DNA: TGTGCCAGCAGCCAGGGGTTGGGCACTGAAGCTTTCTTT.

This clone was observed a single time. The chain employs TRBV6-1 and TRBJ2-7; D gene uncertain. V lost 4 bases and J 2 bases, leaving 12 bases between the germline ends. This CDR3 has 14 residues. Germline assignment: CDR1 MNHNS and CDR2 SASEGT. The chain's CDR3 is CASSVTNGAYEQYF. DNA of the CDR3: TGTGCCAGCAGTGTTACTAACGGAGCCTACGAGCAGTACTTC.

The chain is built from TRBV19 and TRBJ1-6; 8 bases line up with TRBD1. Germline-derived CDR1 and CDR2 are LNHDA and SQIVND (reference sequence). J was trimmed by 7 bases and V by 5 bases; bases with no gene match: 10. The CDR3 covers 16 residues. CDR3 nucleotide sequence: TGTGCCAGTAGTGGTACAGGGGGACAGCCCAATTCACCCCTCCACTTT. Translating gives CASSGTGGQPNSPLHF.

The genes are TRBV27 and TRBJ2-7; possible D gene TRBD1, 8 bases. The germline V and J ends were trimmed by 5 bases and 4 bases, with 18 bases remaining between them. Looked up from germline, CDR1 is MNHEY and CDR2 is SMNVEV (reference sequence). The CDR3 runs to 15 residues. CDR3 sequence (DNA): TGTGCCAGCAGTCCACAGGGGGGGATAGGGTACGAGCAGTACTTC. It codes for CASSPQGGIGYEQYF.

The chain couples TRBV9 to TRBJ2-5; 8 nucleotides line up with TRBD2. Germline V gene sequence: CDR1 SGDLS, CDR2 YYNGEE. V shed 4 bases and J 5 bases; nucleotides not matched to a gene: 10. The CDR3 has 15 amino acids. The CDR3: CASSPSGGAQETQYF. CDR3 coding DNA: TGTGCCAGCAGCCCTTCCGGGGGGGCCCAGGAGACCCAGTACTTC.

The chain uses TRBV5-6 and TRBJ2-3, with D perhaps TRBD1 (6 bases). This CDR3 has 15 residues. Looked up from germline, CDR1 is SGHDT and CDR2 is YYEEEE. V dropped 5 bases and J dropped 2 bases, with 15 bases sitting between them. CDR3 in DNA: TGTGCCAGCAGTATAGGGGACATAGACACAGATACGCAGTATTTT. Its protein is CASSIGDIDTDTQYF.

Here the CDR3 reads CASSLATGDPYEQYF. CDR3 coding DNA: TGTGCCAGCAGTTTAGCAACAGGTGACCCCTACGAGCAGTACTTC. This chain joins TRBV27 and TRBJ2-7, with a weak D call TRBD1 (5 bases). The V gene lost 2 bases and the J gene lost 2 bases, with 13 bases spanning the gap. The CDR3 is 15 residues long. Germline V CDR1 and CDR2: MNHEY, SMNVEV (reference sequence).

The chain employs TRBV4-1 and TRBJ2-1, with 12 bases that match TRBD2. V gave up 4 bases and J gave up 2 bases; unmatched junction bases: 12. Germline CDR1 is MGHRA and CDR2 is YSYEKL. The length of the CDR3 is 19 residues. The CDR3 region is CASSPSLTSGRRAYNEQFF. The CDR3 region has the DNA TGCGCCAGCAGCCCTTCCTTGACTAGCGGGAGAAGGGCCTACAATGAGCAGTTCTTC.

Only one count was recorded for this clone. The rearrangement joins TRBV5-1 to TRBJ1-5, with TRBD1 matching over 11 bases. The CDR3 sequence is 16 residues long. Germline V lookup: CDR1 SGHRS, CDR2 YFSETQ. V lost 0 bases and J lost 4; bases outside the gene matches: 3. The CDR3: CASSLGGTGGNQPQHF. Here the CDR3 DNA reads TGCGCCAGCAGCTTGGGTGGGACAGGGGGAAATCAGCCCCAGCATTTT.

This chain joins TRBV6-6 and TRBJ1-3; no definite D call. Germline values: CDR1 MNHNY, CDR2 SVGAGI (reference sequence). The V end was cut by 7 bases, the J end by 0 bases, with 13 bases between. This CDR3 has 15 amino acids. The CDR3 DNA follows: TGTGCCAGCACCCCTTGGGCTTTCTCTGGAAACACCATATATTTT. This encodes CASTPWAFSGNTIYF.

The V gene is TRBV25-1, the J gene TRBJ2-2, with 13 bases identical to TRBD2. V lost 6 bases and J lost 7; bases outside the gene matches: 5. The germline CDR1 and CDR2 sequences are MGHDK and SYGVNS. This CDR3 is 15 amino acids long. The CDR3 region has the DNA TGTGCCAGCAGGTCGACTAGCGGGAGGATCGGGGAGCTGTTTTTT. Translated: CASRSTSGRIGELFF.

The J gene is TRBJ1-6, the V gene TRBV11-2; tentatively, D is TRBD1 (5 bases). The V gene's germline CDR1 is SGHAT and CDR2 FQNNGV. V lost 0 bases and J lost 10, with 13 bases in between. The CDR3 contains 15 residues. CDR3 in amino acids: CASSLDFQGRSPLHF. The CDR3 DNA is TGTGCCAGCAGCTTAGATTTCCAGGGACGGTCACCCCTCCACTTT.

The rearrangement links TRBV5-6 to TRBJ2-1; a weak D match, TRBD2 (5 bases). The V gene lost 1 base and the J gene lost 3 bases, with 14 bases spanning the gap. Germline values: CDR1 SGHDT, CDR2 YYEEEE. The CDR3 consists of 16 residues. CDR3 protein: CASSLQSGYGYNEQFF. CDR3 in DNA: TGTGCCAGCAGCTTGCAATCGGGGTACGGCTACAATGAGCAGTTCTTC.

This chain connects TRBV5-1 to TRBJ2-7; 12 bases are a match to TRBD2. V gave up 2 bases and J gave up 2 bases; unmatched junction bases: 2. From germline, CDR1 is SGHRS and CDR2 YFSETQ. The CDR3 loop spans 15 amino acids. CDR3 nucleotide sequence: TGCGCCAGCAGCTTCACTAGCGGGGGGCCCTACGAGCAGTACTTC. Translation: CASSFTSGGPYEQYF. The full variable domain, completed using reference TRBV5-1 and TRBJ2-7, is KAGVTQTPRYLIKTRGQQVTLSCSPISGHRSVSWYQQTPGQGLQFLFEYFSETQRNKGNFPGRFSGRQFSNSRSEMNVSTLELGDSALYLCASSFTSGGPYEQYFGPGTRLTVT.

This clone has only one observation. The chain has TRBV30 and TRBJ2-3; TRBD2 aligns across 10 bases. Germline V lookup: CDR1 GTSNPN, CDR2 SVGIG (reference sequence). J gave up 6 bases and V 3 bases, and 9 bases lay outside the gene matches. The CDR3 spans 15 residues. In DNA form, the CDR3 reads TGTGCCTGGAGACCGTCTAGCGGGAGAATTGATACGCAGTATTTT. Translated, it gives CAWRPSSGRIDTQYF.

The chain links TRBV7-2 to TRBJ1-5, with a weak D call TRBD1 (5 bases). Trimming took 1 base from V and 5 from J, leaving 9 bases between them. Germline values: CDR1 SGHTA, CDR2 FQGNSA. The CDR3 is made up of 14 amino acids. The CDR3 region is CASSLVQAYQPQHF. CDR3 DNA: TGTGCCAGCAGCTTAGTACAGGCCTATCAGCCCCAGCATTTT.

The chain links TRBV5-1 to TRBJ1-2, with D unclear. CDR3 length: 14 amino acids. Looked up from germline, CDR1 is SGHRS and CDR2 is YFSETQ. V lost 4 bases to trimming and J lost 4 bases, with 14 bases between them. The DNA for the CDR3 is TGCGCCAGCAGCCCGGGATCCGAGGGCTATGGCTACACCTTC. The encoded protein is CASSPGSEGYGYTF.

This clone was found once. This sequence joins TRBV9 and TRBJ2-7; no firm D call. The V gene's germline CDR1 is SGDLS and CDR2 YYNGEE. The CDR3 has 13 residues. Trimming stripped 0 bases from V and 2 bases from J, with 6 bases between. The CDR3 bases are TGTGCCAGCAGCGTAGGCCAGACCTACGAGCAGTACTTC. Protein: CASSVGQTYEQYF.

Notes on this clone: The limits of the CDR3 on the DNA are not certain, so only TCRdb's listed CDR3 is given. The CDR3 reads CASSKWGQGTDTQYF. The chain employs TRBV21-1 and TRBJ2-3; TRBD1 is taken as the D call from the table, unchecked against the DNA. TRBV21-1 is deemed a pseudogene. Both ends counted, the CDR3 spans 15 residues.

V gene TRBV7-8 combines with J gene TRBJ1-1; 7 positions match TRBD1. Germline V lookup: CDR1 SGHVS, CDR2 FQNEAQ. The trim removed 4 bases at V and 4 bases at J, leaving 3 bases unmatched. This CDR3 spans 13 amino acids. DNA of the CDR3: TGTGCCAGCAGCTCTCGACAGGGCACTGAAGCTTTCTTT. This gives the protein CASSSRQGTEAFF.

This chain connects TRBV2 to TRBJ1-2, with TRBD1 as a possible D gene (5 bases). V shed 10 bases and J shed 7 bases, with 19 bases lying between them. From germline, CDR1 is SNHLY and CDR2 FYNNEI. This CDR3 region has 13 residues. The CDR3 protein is CATITGSGGGYTF. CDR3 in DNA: TGTGCCACTATCACGGGGAGTGGGGGTGGCTACACCTTC.

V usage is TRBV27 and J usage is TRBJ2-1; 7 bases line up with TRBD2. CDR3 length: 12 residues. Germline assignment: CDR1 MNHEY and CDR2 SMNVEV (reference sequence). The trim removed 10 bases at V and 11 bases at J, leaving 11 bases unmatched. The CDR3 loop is CATGWGGVKQFF. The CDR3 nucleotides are TGTGCCACTGGCTGGGGAGGGGTTAAGCAGTTCTTC.

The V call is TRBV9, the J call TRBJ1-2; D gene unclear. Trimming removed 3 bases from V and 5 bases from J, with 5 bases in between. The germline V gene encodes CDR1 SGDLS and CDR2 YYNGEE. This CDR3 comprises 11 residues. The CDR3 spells CASSGRYGYTF. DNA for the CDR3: TGTGCCAGCAGCGGGCGGTATGGCTACACCTTC.

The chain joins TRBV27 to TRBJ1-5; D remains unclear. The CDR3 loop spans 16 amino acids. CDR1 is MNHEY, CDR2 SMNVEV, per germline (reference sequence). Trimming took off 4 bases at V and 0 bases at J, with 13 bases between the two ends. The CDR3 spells CASSSKGKNSNQPQHF. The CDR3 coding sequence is TGTGCCAGCAGTTCTAAAGGGAAGAATAGCAATCAGCCCCAGCATTTT.